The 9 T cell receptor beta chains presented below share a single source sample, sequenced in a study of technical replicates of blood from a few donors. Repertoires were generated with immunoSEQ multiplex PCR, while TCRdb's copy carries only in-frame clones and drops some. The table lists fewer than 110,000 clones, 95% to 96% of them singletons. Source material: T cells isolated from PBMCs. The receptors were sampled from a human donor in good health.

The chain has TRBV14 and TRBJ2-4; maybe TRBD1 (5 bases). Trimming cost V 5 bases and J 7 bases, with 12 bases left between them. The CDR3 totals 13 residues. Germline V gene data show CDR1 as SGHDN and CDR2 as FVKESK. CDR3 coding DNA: TGTGCCAGCAGCTCGCAGGGTATGAACATTCAGTACTTC. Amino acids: CASSSQGMNIQYF.

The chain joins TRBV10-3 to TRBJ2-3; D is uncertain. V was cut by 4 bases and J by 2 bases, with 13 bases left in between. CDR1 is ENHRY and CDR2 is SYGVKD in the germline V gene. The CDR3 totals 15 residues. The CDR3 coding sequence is TGTGCCATCAGTGTAGATGTGAATCCCACAGATACGCAGTATTTT. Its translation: CAISVDVNPTDTQYF.

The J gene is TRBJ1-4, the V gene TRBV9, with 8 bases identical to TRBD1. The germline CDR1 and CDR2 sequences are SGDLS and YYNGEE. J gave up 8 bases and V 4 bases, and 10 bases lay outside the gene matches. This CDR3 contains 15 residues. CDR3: CASSSITGGLEKLFF. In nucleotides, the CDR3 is TGTGCCAGCAGCTCGATAACAGGGGGTTTAGAAAAACTGTTTTTT.

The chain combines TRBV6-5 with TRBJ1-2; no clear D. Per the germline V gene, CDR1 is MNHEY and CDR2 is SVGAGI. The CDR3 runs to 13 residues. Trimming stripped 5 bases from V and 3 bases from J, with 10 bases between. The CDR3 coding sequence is TGTGCCAGCAGTGCGGGGTCCTACTATGGCTACACCTTC. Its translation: CASSAGSYYGYTF.

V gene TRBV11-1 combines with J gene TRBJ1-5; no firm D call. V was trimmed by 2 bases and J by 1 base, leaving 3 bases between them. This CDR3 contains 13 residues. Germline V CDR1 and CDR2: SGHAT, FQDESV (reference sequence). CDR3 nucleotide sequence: TGTGCCAGCAGCTTACAGAGCAATCAGCCCCAGCATTTT. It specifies CASSLQSNQPQHF.

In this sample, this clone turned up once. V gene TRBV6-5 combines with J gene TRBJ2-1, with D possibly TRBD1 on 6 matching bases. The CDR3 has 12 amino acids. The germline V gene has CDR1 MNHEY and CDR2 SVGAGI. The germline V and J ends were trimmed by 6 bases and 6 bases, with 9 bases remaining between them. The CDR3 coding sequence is TGTGCCAGCAGCCACAGGGCCAATGAGCAGTTCTTC. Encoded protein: CASSHRANEQFF.

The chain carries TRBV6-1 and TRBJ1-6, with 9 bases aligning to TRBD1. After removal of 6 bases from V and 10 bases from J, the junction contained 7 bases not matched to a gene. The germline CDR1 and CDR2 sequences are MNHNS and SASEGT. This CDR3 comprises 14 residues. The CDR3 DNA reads TGTGCCAGCAGAGAACAGGGGGCAGGGTCACCCCTCCACTTT. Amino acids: CASREQGAGSPLHF.

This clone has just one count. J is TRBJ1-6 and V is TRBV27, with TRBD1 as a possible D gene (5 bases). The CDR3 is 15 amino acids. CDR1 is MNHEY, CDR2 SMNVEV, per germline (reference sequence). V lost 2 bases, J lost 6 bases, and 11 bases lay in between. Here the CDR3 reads CASSLMGQSNSPLHF. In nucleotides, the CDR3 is TGTGCCAGCAGTTTAATGGGGCAAAGTAATTCACCCCTCCACTTT.

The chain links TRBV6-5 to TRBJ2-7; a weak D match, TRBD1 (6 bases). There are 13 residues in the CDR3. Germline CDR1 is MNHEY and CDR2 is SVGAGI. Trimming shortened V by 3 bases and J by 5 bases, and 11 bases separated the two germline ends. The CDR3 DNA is TGTGCCAGCAGTTATTCAGGGGCCCACGAGCAGTACTTC. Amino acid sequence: CASSYSGAHEQYF.